The clone carrying this TCR beta chain was detected only once. This CDR3 comprises 16 residues. Unmatched junction bases numbered 13, after V lost 7 bases and J lost 5 bases. The germline V gene has CDR1 MDHEN and CDR2 SYDVKM. The data were taken from a study of blood T cell repertoires in COVID-19. Only in-frame clones appear in the TCRdb table, and some are missing; sequencing was by immunoSEQ multiplex PCR. The table shows some 110,000 clones, with around 77% occurring only once. The specimen was peripheral blood. The rearrangement links TRBV28 to TRBJ2-5, with 10 positions matching TRBD2. The receptor's source is a man aged 60-69 years with active or convalescent COVID-19. The DNA for the CDR3 is TGTGCCAGCACCCCAGCCGGGCTAGCGGGAGAGGAGACCCAGTACTTC. Its translation: CASTPAGLAGEETQYF.